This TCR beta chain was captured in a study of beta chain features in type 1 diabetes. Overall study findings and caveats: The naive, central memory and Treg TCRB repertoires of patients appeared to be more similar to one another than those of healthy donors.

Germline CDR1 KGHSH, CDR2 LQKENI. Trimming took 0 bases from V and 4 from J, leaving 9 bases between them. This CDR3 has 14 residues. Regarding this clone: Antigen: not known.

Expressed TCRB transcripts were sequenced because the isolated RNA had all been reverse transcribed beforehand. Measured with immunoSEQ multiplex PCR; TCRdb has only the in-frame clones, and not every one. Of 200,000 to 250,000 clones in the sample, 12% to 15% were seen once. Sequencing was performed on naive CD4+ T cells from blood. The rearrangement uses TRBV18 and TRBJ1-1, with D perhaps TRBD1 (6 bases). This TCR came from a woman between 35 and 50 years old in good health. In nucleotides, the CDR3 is TGTGCCAGCTCACCACCGGCAGGGGCCACTGAAGCTTTCTTT. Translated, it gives CASSPPAGATEAFF. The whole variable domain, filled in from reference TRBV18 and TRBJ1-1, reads NAGVMQNPRHLVRRRGQEARLRCSPMKGHSHVYWYRQLPEEGLKFMVYLQKENIIDESGMPKERFSAEFPKEGPSILRIQQVVRGDSAAYFCASSPPAGATEAFFGQGTRLTVV.